Listed below are T cell receptor beta chains from one sample, sequenced in a study of Tregs in tolerant kidney transplant recipients. Assay: immunoSEQ multiplex PCR; the TCRdb copy retains only in-frame clones and omits some. This repertoire shows tens of thousands of clones, over 85% found once; its top ten account for 0.46%. The sample consisted of CD4+ T cells from blood, taken before the transplant. These receptors were taken from a human donor who received a combined kidney and bone marrow transplant. CDR3s include the opening cysteine and the closing phenylalanine or tryptophan. The D gene is left open where the match is weak. Only part of the rows carry a size: once, few, many, or a class if the clone is expanded.

TRBV18	TRBJ2-3	-	once	TGTGCCAGCTCACGTTTTTTAGGAGAAGACACAGATACGCAGTATTTT	CASSRFLGEDTDTQYF
TRBV10-3	TRBJ1-1	-	-	TGTGCCATCAGAAAACAGGAAACAAACACTGAAGCTTTCTTT	CAIRKQETNTEAFF
TRBV25-1	TRBJ2-1	-	-	TGTGCCAGCAGAAAAGGACAGAATGAGCAGTTCTTC	CASRKGQNEQFF
TRBV6-1	TRBJ1-5	-	-	TGTGCCAGCAGTGAACGGTTTCACAGGGTGATTCGTAGCAATCAGCCCCAGCATTTT	CASSERFHRVIRSNQPQHF
TRBV21-1	TRBJ2-7	-	-	TGTGCCAGCAGCAAAGGGGGTGGAGGTTCCGCCTACGAGCAGTACTTC	CASSKGGGGSAYEQYF
TRBV29-1	TRBJ2-7	-	-	TGCAGCGTTGACAGGGGTGGCGAGCAGTACTTC	CSVDRGGEQYF
TRBV7-2	TRBJ1-5	TRBD1	-	TGTGCCAGCAGCTTAGTCGGGACAGACAATCAGCCCCAGCATTTT	CASSLVGTDNQPQHF
TRBV6-1	TRBJ2-3	-	-	TGTGCCAGCAGTATGGCTGACTACACAGATACGCAGTATTTT	CASSMADYTDTQYF
TRBV28	TRBJ1-5	TRBD1	-	TGTGCCAGCAGCTCACGGGACAGGGGTCCAAATAGCAATCAGCCCCAGCATTTT	CASSSRDRGPNSNQPQHF
TRBV2	TRBJ1-5	TRBD1	-	TGTGCCAGCAGACGGGACAGGGGTGGCAATCAGCCCCAGCATTTT	CASRRDRGGNQPQHF
TRBV19	TRBJ1-5	TRBD1	-	TGTGCCAGTAGTCCCCGGACAGGGGGCAGCAATCAGCCCCAGCATTTT	CASSPRTGGSNQPQHF
TRBV10-1	TRBJ1-2	-	-	TGCGCCAGCAGTACCCCAGGGATAGATGGCTACACCTTC	CASSTPGIDGYTF
TRBV4-2	TRBJ2-3	-	-	TGTGCCAGCAGCCAAGATGGGGAGGTTACAGATACGCAGTATTTT	CASSQDGEVTDTQYF
TRBV30	TRBJ2-3	TRBD1	-	TGTGCCTGGAGTGAAGGGACAGGGGGTGATACGCAGTATTTT	CAWSEGTGGDTQYF
TRBV18	TRBJ1-1	-	-	TGTGCCAGCTCACCGCTGGGAGAAAAAACTGAAGCTTTCTTT	CASSPLGEKTEAFF
TRBV19	TRBJ1-5	-	once	TGTGCCAGTAGTACGGGTCGAAAGGGACACCTAAAACTCAATCAGCCCCAGCATTTT	CASSTGRKGHLKLNQPQHF
TRBV7-9	TRBJ1-2	-	-	TGTGCCAGCAGCAGATCCCCCGGGGACACCTTC	CASSRSPGDTF
TRBV4-3	TRBJ1-2	-	-	TGCGCCAGCAGCCAAGATCCAGGTGGGCAGGCCCCGAACTATGGCTACACCTTC	CASSQDPGGQAPNYGYTF
TRBV29-1	TRBJ2-7	TRBD1	once	TGCAGCGCTAGACAGGGTAGGGGCTACGAGCAGTACTTC	CSARQGRGYEQYF
TRBV7-8	TRBJ1-1	TRBD1	-	TGTGCCAGCAGCCCGGGACAGGGGTACGGCACTGAAGCTTTCTTT	CASSPGQGYGTEAFF
TRBV4-3	TRBJ2-4	TRBD2	-	TGCGCCAGCAGCCAAGAGGGGGGGAACATTCAGTACTTC	CASSQEGGNIQYF
TRBV19	TRBJ2-7	-	-	TGTGCCAGTAGTGAGACGGGGGGCCATAGCTCCTACGAGCAGTACTTC	CASSETGGHSSYEQYF
TRBV7-2	TRBJ1-5	TRBD1	-	TGTGCCAGCAGCTCGGGGACAGGTCTCCTTCAGCCCCAGCATTTT	CASSSGTGLLQPQHF
TRBV11-2	TRBJ2-7	TRBD1	-	TGTGCCAGCAGCTTAGAGGGACAGGGACTCTACGAGCAGTACTTC	CASSLEGQGLYEQYF
TRBV19	TRBJ1-4	-	-	TGTGCCAGTAGTCCTCGTCCGAACACAGGCTCCAATGAAAAACTGTTTTTT	CASSPRPNTGSNEKLFF
TRBV19	TRBJ2-7	-	-	TGTGCCAGTACCCGGGGTGGCGGAGCCTACGAGCAGTACTTC	CASTRGGGAYEQYF
TRBV6-5	TRBJ2-2	TRBD2	-	TGTGCCAGCAAACTAGCGGGCCGCACCGGGGAGCTGTTTTTT	CASKLAGRTGELFF
TRBV28	TRBJ2-3	-	-	TGTGCCAGCACCGAGACACGAAGCACAGATACGCAGTATTTT	CASTETRSTDTQYF
TRBV5-4	TRBJ2-7	TRBD2	-	TGTGCCAGCAGCTTCGGTATCGGGACTACAACCTACGAGCAGTACTTC	CASSFGIGTTTYEQYF
TRBV7-2	TRBJ2-7	TRBD1	-	TGTGCCAGCTCCGGGACAGTTTCCTACGAGCAGTACTTC	CASSGTVSYEQYF
TRBV11-3	TRBJ2-1	TRBD2	-	TGTGCCAGCAGCTTTAGTACCGGGAGGGTTAATGAGCAGTTCTTC	CASSFSTGRVNEQFF
TRBV19	TRBJ1-3	TRBD1	-	TGTGCCAGTAGCCGCCCGCAGGGGGCTGGAAACACCATATATTTT	CASSRPQGAGNTIYF
TRBV7-2	TRBJ2-6	TRBD1	-	TGTGCCAGCAGCTACAGGGGAGATGGGGCCAACGTCCTGACTTTC	CASSYRGDGANVLTF
TRBV6-6	TRBJ2-7	-	-	TGTGCCAGCAGTTACGAAGGGGTGATATCCTACGAGCAGTACTTC	CASSYEGVISYEQYF
TRBV4-1	TRBJ2-3	TRBD2	-	TGCGCTAGCAGCCAAGATGGTGGTGATATAGCGGGAGTAGCGGATACGCAGTATTTT	CASSQDGGDIAGVADTQYF